One T cell receptor beta chain is described in this entry. This specimen belongs to a study of blood T cell repertoires in COVID-19. Study summary: The United States, Italy and Spain supplied acute and convalescent COVID-19 samples. Sources were T cells, B-cell-depleted T cells, or PBMCs; the material itself was cDNA or gDNA.

Authors' methods: Scientists estimated how many nucleated cells there were by amplifying reference gene primers. Profiling relied on immunoSEQ multiplex PCR, and the TCRdb table lists in-frame clones only, not all of them. V, J and clone size were drawn from that table, and D and trimming were deduced from the DNA. The sample lists 150,000 to 200,000 clones; more than 85% were seen once. The CDR3 totals 12 residues. Per the germline V gene, CDR1 is GTSNPN and CDR2 is SVGIG (reference sequence). Deletions cut 0 bases from V and 4 bases from J, with 3 bases between. The clonotype was recovered from a woman over 75 in a cohort sampled during active or convalescent COVID-19. Sequencing was done on a sample of peripheral blood. V gene TRBV30 combines with J gene TRBJ1-4, with D unresolved. CDR3 protein: CAWSVSNEKLFF. The DNA for the CDR3 is TGTGCCTGGAGTGTCAGTAATGAAAAACTGTTTTTT.